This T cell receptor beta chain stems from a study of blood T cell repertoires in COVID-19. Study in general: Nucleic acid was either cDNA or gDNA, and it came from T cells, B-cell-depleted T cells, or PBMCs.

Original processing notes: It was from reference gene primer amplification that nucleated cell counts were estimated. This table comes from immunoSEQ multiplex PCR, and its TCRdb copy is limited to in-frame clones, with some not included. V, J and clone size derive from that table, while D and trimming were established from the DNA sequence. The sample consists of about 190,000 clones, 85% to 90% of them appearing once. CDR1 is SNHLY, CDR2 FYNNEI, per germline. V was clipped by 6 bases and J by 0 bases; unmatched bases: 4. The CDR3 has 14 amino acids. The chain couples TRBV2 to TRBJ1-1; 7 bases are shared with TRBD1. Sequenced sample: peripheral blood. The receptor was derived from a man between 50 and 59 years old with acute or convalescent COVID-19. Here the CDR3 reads CASSQTGMNTEAFF. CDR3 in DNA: TGTGCCAGCAGCCAGACAGGGATGAACACTGAAGCTTTCTTT. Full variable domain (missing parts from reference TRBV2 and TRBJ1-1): EPEVTQTPSHQVTQMGQEVILRCVPISNHLYFYWYRQILGQKVEFLVSFYNNEISEKSEIFDDQFSVERPDGSNFTLKIRSTKLEDSAMYFCASSQTGMNTEAFFGQGTRLTVV.